Below are 26 T cell receptor beta chains sequenced from a single sample in a study of regulatory T cells in long-lasting Graves disease. Arm-PCR with iRepertoire HTBI primers amplified the CDR3 regions for these TCR beta libraries. Via MiXCR, TCRdb re-called the multiplex PCR reads, giving one row per CDR3 protein. The data hold 400,000 to 500,000 distinct CDR3 sequences, with just under 15% observed a single time. Time point indicated: newly diagnosed GD, antithyroid drugs for less than 3 months. PBMC-derived RNA was used for the TCR library. This sample was shared with a second study, whose subject was T cells in Graves' hyperthyroidism and ophthalmopathy.

Sequencing used peripheral blood mononuclear cells (PBMCs), obtained at new diagnosis, from a patient treated with antithyroid drugs. The receptor set was obtained from a woman aged 25-40 years with Graves disease.

CDR3 amino acids: CASSITGQSGDTQYF. DNA of the CDR3: TGTGCCAGTAGTATCACCGGGCAATCCGGAGATACGCAGTATTTT. J is TRBJ2-3 and V is TRBV19; no definite D call. This CDR3 comprises 15 residues. V was shortened by 3 bases and J by 5 bases, with 15 bases between the two germline ends. In germline, CDR1 is LNHDA, CDR2 SQIVND (reference sequence).

This clonotype occurred many times. This chain connects TRBV11-3 to TRBJ2-3; 7 nucleotides agree with TRBD2. Germline lookup yields CDR1 SGHNT and CDR2 YENEEA. The CDR3 totals 16 residues. The J segment lost 6 bases and the V segment lost 3 bases, leaving 12 bases of the junction unmatched. The CDR3 sequence: CASSFPSGLSWDTQYF. CDR3 coding DNA: TGTGCCAGCAGCTTTCCTAGCGGACTTTCTTGGGATACGCAGTATTTT.

J is TRBJ2-5 and V is TRBV27, with D possibly matching TRBD1 (6 bases). V was trimmed by 4 bases and J by 1 base, leaving 10 bases between them. CDR1 and CDR2 (germline): MNHEY, SMNVEV (reference sequence). This CDR3 comprises 14 residues. DNA for the CDR3: TGTGCCAGCAGTTCCACGGACAGCCAAGAGACCCAGTACTTC. This translates into CASSSTDSQETQYF.

The chain recombines TRBV24-1 with TRBJ2-3; TRBD2 agrees at 10 bases. Germline V gives CDR1 KGHDR, CDR2 SFDVKD. This CDR3 has 16 amino acids. Unmatched junction bases numbered 5, after V lost 4 bases and J lost 2 bases. In nucleotides, the CDR3 is TGTGCCACCAGTGAGCGTCTAGCGGGAGCCACAGATACGCAGTATTTT. It yields the protein CATSERLAGATDTQYF.

This clonotype has only a few counts. This chain connects TRBV2 to TRBJ1-2, with D possibly TRBD1 on 5 matching bases. The length of the CDR3 is 17 residues. CDR1 is SNHLY, CDR2 FYNNEI, per germline. V was cut by 3 bases and J by 4 bases, with 21 bases left in between. As DNA, the CDR3 is TGTGCCAGCAGTGAGCCACTAAGGGTTTCGGACACCTATGGCTACACCTTC. This encodes CASSEPLRVSDTYGYTF.

Many counts were recorded for this clonotype. This chain's CDR3 is CSVVLAVNTDTQYF. The CDR3 DNA follows: TGCAGCGTTGTGCTAGCGGTTAACACAGATACGCAGTATTTT. The chain recombines TRBV29-1 with TRBJ2-3; 7 nucleotides line up with TRBD2. After removal of 4 bases from V and 2 bases from J, the junction contained 6 bases not matched to a gene. Looked up from germline, CDR1 is SQVTM and CDR2 is ANQGSEA. The CDR3 extends over 14 amino acids.

This clonotype was recorded many times. This chain links TRBV20-1 with TRBJ2-7; TRBD1 matches at 9 bases. This CDR3 spans 14 amino acids. The V and J ends lost 2 bases and 3 bases, in that order; junction bases with no gene match: 5. Germline CDR1 reads DFQATT; CDR2 reads SNEGSKA (reference sequence). CDR3 residues: CSARNRDRVYEQYF. As DNA, the CDR3 is TGCAGTGCTAGAAACCGGGACAGGGTCTACGAGCAGTACTTC.

This clonotype was counted only a few times. The chain joins TRBV27 to TRBJ1-1; maybe TRBD1 (6 bases). Germline assignment: CDR1 MNHEY and CDR2 SMNVEV (reference sequence). This CDR3 contains 16 residues. Trimming took 5 bases from V and 0 from J, leaving 16 bases between them. The CDR3 spells CASSTHREGVNTEAFF. In DNA, the CDR3 is TGTGCCAGCAGTACACACAGGGAGGGTGTGAACACTGAAGCTTTCTTT.

Only a few counts were recorded for this clonotype. The chain recombines TRBV7-9 with TRBJ2-4; 10 nucleotides agree with TRBD2. The CDR3 loop spans 14 amino acids. CDR1 SEHNR and CDR2 FQNEAQ come from the germline V gene (reference sequence). V was pared by 6 bases and J by 5 bases, with 4 bases of the junction left unmatched. Here the CDR3 DNA reads TGTGCCAGCAGTCCTCTAGCGGGAGAAAACATTCAGTACTTC. Its translation is CASSPLAGENIQYF.

In this sample, this clonotype turned up many times. This rearrangement joins TRBV11-2 to TRBJ1-3, with D perhaps TRBD1 (5 bases). CDR3 length: 16 residues. Looked up from germline, CDR1 is SGHAT and CDR2 is FQNNGV. V lost 7 bases and J lost 2, with 18 bases in between. CDR3 protein: CASTARIGTAGNTIYF. CDR3 nucleotides: TGTGCCAGCACCGCACGCATTGGGACGGCTGGAAACACCATATATTTT.

The genes are TRBV13 and TRBJ2-5; unclear D gene. The V and J ends lost 5 bases and 5 bases respectively, with 6 bases between them. The CDR3 is 11 residues long. The V gene's germline CDR1 is PRHDT and CDR2 FYEKMQ (reference sequence). The CDR3 here is CASSDYETQYF. CDR3 sequence (DNA): TGTGCCAGCAGCGATTACGAGACCCAGTACTTC.

This clonotype has a count of ten or more. The rearrangement uses TRBV28 and TRBJ2-1; D not certain. V lost 5 bases and J 6 bases, leaving 8 bases between the germline ends. Germline-derived CDR1 and CDR2 are MDHEN and SYDVKM. The length of the CDR3 is 12 residues. In DNA form, the CDR3 reads TGTGCCAGCAGTCCGAAGATCAATGAGCAGTTCTTC. Translating gives CASSPKINEQFF.

Regarding this clonotype: A much larger clone sits a single nucleotide away, making a read error possible. V gene TRBV6-2 or TRBV6-3 combines with J gene TRBJ2-5; TRBD2 matches at 7 bases. The end of the DNA fits TRBJ2-1 better, so the J call may be wrong. Germline V CDR1 and CDR2: MNHEY, SVGEGT. The CDR3 consists of 16 residues. CDR3 sequence reads: CASSEMPSGLYNVQFF. CDR3 DNA sequence: TGTGCCAGCAGTGAAATGCCTAGCGGACTCTACAATGTGCAGTTCTTC.

The sample holds many counts of this clonotype. The V call is TRBV3-1, the J call TRBJ2-7; D may be TRBD2 (5 bases). The CDR3 has 15 amino acids. V shed 4 bases and J shed 0 bases, with 13 bases lying between them. Germline CDR1 LGHDT, CDR2 YNNKEL (reference sequence). The CDR3 region has the DNA TGTGCCAGCAGCCCATCAGGACTGAGCTCCTACGAGCAGTACTTC. Its translation is CASSPSGLSSYEQYF.

This clonotype has at least ten counts. This chain uses TRBV5-6 with TRBJ1-1, with D hard to call. The germline V gene encodes CDR1 SGHDT and CDR2 YYEEEE. V was pared by 0 bases and J by 0 bases, with 12 bases between. The CDR3 has 16 residues. The CDR3 DNA is TGTGCCAGCAGCTTGGTCACCGGGCCTTTGAACACTGAAGCTTTCTTT. Translation: CASSLVTGPLNTEAFF.

This clonotype showed up many times. The CDR3 coding sequence is TGTGCCAGCAGCTCGTACAGGGGGCAGGGCGGGGAGCTGTTTTTT. Its translation: CASSSYRGQGGELFF. This chain connects TRBV11-2 to TRBJ2-2; 9 bases match TRBD1. This CDR3 region has 15 residues. From germline, CDR1 is SGHAT and CDR2 FQNNGV. After removal of 4 bases from V and 7 bases from J, the junction contained 7 bases not matched to a gene.

This clonotype was seen repeatedly, ten times or more. The V gene is TRBV18, the J gene TRBJ1-1; TRBD1 is a possible D gene (5 bases). The V end was cut by 8 bases, the J end by 2 bases, with 12 bases between. Germline V gene data show CDR1 as KGHSH and CDR2 as LQKENI. This CDR3 contains 13 residues. The CDR3 here is CASSPRGNTEAFF. The CDR3 nucleotides read TGTGCCAGCAGTCCCCGGGGCAACACTGAAGCTTTCTTT.

The table lists this clonotype with many counts. The rearrangement joins TRBV18 to TRBJ1-1; the D gene is possibly TRBD1 (5 bases). V dropped 0 bases and J dropped 4 bases, with 18 bases sitting between them. Germline CDR1 KGHSH, CDR2 LQKENI. CDR3 length equals 17 residues. The CDR3 is CASSPPGVRFPITEAFF. The CDR3 coding sequence is TGTGCCAGCTCACCACCGGGGGTACGGTTTCCGATCACTGAAGCTTTCTTT. The full variable domain, rest sourced from reference TRBV18 and TRBJ1-1, is NAGVMQNPRHLVRRRGQEARLRCSPMKGHSHVYWYRQLPEEGLKFMVYLQKENIIDESGMPKERFSAEFPKEGPSILRIQQVVRGDSAAYFCASSPPGVRFPITEAFFGQGTRLTVV.

Many counts were recorded for this clonotype. The CDR3 protein is CASSVAGVGNEQFF. CDR3 nucleotides: TGTGCCAGCAGTGTAGCGGGAGTAGGGAATGAGCAGTTCTTC. The chain is built from TRBV28 and TRBJ2-1, with 9 bases fitting TRBD2. Per the germline V gene, CDR1 is MDHEN and CDR2 is SYDVKM. V dropped 5 bases and J dropped 7; count of bases not matched to a gene: 6. CDR3 size: 14 residues.

This clonotype was seen only a few times. The chain combines TRBV7-2 with TRBJ1-5; D might be TRBD1 (5 bases). The CDR3 totals 14 residues. The V end lost 0 bases, the J end lost 5 bases, and 8 bases lay between the germline ends. CDR1 SGHTA and CDR2 FQGNSA come from the germline V gene. The CDR3 coding sequence is TGTGCCAGCAGCTTAGCGTGGGGGGATCAGCCCCAGCATTTT. It codes for CASSLAWGDQPQHF.

This clonotype was seen a few times. This rearrangement joins TRBV29-1 to TRBJ2-1; D remains unclear. The V gene's germline CDR1 is SQVTM and CDR2 ANQGSEA. Trimming cost V 4 bases and J 0 bases, with 16 bases left between them. CDR3 length: 16 amino acids. CDR3 region: CSVVPRLVSSYNEQFF. CDR3 DNA: TGCAGCGTTGTACCCCGGCTAGTGAGCTCCTACAATGAGCAGTTCTTC.

This clonotype was counted many times. Written as DNA, the CDR3 is TGTGCCAGCAGCTTGCTATGGAGCGCCGCGAACACCGGGGAGCTGTTTTTT. This gives the protein CASSLLWSAANTGELFF. The chain recombines TRBV11-1 with TRBJ2-2, with no clear D. The CDR3 contains 17 residues. The V and J ends lost 3 bases and 0 bases respectively, with 14 bases between them. Germline V gives CDR1 SGHAT, CDR2 FQDESV (reference sequence).

Ten or more counts support this clonotype. This rearrangement joins TRBV2 to TRBJ2-7, with D unresolved. V was clipped by 2 bases and J by 2 bases, with 7 bases between them. The CDR3 is 13 residues long. Germline V gene sequence: CDR1 SNHLY, CDR2 FYNNEI. The CDR3 nucleotides are TGTGCCAGCAGTGAACAGCAAACCTACGAGCAGTACTTC. Amino acid sequence: CASSEQQTYEQYF.

This clonotype was seen a few times. This rearrangement joins TRBV10-1 to TRBJ2-7, with D possibly matching TRBD2 (6 bases). The CDR3 spans 13 residues. The V end was cut by 4 bases, the J end by 6 bases, with 13 bases between. The germline CDR1 and CDR2 sequences are WNHNN and SYGVQD (reference sequence). The DNA for the CDR3 is TGCGCCAGCAGTGGCTTGCGGGGCGGCGAGCAGTACTTC. It specifies CASSGLRGGEQYF.

This clonotype was counted at least ten times. V and J are TRBV7-8 and TRBJ1-2; D gene uncertain. The V gene lost 3 bases and the J gene lost 4 bases, with 9 bases spanning the gap. Germline V lookup: CDR1 SGHVS, CDR2 FQNEAQ. The CDR3 contains 13 residues. The CDR3 sequence: CASSFSRTYGYTF. The CDR3 DNA reads TGTGCCAGCAGCTTCAGTAGGACCTATGGCTACACCTTC.

The V gene is TRBV4-1, the J gene TRBJ2-7, with D unresolved. CDR1 is MGHRA and CDR2 is YSYEKL in the germline V gene. Trimming shortened V by 3 bases and J by 2 bases, and 14 bases separated the two germline ends. The CDR3 loop spans 15 amino acids. The CDR3 nucleotides read TGCGCCAGCAGCCAGGAAACCAACAACGCCTACGAGCAGTACTTC. The encoded protein is CASSQETNNAYEQYF.